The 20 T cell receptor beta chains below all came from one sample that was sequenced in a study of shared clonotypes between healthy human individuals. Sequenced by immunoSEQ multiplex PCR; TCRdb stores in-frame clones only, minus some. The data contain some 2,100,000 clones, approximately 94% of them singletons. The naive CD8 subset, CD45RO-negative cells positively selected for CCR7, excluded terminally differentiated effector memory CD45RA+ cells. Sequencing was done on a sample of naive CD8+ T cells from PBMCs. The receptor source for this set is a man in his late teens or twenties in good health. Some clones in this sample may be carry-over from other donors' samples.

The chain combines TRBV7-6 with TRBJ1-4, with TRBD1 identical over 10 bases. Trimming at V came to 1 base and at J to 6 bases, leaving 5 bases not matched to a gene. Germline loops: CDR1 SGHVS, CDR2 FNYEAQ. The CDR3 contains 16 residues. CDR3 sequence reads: CASSLGPGTGDEKLFF. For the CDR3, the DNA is TGTGCCAGCAGCTTAGGTCCCGGGACAGGGGATGAAAAACTGTTTTTT. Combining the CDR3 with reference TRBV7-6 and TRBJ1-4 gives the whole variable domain GAGVSQSPRYKVTKRGQDVALRCDPISGHVSLYWYRQALGQGPEFLTYFNYEAQQDKSGLPNDRFSAERPEGSISTLTIQRTEQRDSAMYRCASSLGPGTGDEKLFFGSGTQLSVL.

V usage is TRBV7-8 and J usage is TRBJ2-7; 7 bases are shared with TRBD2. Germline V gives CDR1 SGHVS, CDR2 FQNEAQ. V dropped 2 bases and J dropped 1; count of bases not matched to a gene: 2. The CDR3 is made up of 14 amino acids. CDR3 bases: TGTGCCAGCAGCTTATTCGGGGGGTCCTACGAGCAGTACTTC. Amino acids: CASSLFGGSYEQYF.

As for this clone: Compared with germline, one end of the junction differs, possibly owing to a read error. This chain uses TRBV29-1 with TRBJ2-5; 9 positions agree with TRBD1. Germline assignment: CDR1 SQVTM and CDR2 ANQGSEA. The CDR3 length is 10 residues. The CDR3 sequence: CSARGDRADF. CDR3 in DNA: TGCAGCGCCCGCGGGGACAGGGCCGACTTC.

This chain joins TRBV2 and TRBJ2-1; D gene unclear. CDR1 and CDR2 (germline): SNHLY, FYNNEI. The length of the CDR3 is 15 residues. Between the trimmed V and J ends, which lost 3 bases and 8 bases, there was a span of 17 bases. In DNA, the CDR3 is TGTGCCAGCAGTGACGAATATGACGGACCCGATGAGCAGTTCTTC. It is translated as CASSDEYDGPDEQFF.

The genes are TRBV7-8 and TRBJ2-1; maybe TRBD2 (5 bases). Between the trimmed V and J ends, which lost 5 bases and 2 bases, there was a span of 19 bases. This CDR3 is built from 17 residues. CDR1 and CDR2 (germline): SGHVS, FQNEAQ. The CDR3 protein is CASSATFSGRTYNEQFF. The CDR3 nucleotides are TGTGCCAGCAGCGCCACCTTCAGCGGCCGGACCTACAATGAGCAGTTCTTC.

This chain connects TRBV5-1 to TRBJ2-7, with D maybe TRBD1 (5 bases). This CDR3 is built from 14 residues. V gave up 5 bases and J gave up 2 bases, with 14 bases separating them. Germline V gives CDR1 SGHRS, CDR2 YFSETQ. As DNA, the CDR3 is TGCGCCAGCAGTCCCGACAGCTATCCCTACGAGCAGTACTTC. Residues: CASSPDSYPYEQYF. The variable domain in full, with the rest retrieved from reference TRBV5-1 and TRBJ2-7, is KAGVTQTPRYLIKTRGQQVTLSCSPISGHRSVSWYQQTPGQGLQFLFEYFSETQRNKGNFPGRFSGRQFSNSRSEMNVSTLELGDSALYLCASSPDSYPYEQYFGPGTRLTVT.

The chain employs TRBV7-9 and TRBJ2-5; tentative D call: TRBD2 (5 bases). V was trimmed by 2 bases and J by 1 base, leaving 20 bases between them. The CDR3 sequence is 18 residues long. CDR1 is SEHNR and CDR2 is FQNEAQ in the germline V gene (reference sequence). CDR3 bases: TGTGCCAGCAGCTTATTCCCCCTCGGGGAGAACCTCCAAGAGACCCAGTACTTC. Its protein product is CASSLFPLGENLQETQYF.

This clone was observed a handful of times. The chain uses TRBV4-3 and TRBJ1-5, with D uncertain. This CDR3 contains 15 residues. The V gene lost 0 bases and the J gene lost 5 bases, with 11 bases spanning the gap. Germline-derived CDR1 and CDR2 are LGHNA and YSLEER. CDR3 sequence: CASSQEGGLDQPQHF. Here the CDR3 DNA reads TGCGCCAGCAGCCAAGAAGGAGGGTTGGATCAGCCCCAGCATTTT.

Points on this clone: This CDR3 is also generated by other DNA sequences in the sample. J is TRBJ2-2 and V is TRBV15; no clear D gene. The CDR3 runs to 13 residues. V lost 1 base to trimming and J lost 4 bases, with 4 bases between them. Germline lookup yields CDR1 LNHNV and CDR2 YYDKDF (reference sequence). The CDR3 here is CATSRVGTGELFF. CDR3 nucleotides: TGTGCCACCAGCAGAGTAGGCACCGGGGAGCTGTTTTTT.

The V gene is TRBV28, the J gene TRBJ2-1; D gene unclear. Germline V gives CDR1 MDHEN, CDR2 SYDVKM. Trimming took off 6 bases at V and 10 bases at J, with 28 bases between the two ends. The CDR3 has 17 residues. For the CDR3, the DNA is TGTGCCAGCAGCCCCCTCAGAAGCCAGACACCCGATGAGGAGCAGTTCTTC. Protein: CASSPLRSQTPDEEQFF.

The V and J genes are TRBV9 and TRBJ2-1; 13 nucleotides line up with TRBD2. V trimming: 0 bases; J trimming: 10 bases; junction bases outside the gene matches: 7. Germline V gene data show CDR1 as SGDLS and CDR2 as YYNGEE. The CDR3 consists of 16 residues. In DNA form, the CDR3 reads TGTGCCAGCAGCGTAGCTCTGACTAGCGGGAGGCTAGAGCAGTTCTTC. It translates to CASSVALTSGRLEQFF.

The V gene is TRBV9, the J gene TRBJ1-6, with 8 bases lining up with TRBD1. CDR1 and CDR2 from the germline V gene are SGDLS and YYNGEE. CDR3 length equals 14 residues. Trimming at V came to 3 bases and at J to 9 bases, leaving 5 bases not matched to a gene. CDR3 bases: TGTGCCAGCAGCGGCGGACAGGGTTTTTCACCCCTCCACTTT. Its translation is CASSGGQGFSPLHF.

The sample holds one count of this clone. The CDR3 bases are TGTGCCAGCAGCGAAGGGACTACCTCTAGGCATGAGCAGTTCTTC. Its translation: CASSEGTTSRHEQFF. The chain carries TRBV9 and TRBJ2-1; the match to TRBD2 covers 7 bases. J gave up 8 bases and V 3 bases, and 11 bases lay outside the gene matches. The CDR3 length is 15 residues. CDR1 SGDLS and CDR2 YYNGEE come from the germline V gene.

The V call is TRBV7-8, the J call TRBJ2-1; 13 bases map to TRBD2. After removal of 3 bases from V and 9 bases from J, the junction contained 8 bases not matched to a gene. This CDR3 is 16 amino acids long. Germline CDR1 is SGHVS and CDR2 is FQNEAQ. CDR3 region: CASSLLLAGGLGEQFF. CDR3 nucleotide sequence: TGTGCCAGCAGCTTGCTACTAGCGGGAGGGTTGGGTGAGCAGTTCTTC.

For the CDR3, the DNA is TGTGCCAGCAGCCCTCCCACCGCAGCCTACGAGCAGTACTTC. It codes for CASSPPTAAYEQYF. The chain combines TRBV7-9 with TRBJ2-7; no clear D. The germline CDR1 and CDR2 sequences are SEHNR and FQNEAQ (reference sequence). This CDR3 region has 14 residues. V shed 5 bases and J shed 2 bases, with 13 bases lying between them.

The CDR3 spells CSVADGHSYEQYF. CDR3 coding DNA: TGCAGCGTTGCCGACGGACACTCCTACGAGCAGTACTTC. The chain is built from TRBV29-1 and TRBJ2-7; D perhaps matches TRBD1 (5 bases). This CDR3 has 13 amino acids. Germline V gene lookup returns CDR1 SQVTM and CDR2 ANQGSEA. The ends were cut back, 4 bases at V and 0 bases at J, with 10 bases in the middle.

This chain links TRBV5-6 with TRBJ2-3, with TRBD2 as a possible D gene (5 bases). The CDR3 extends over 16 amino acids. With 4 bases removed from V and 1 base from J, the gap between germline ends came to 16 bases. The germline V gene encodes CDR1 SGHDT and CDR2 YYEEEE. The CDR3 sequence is CASSVGLLQGTDTQYF. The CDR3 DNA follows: TGTGCCAGCAGCGTAGGACTCCTCCAAGGCACAGATACGCAGTATTTT.

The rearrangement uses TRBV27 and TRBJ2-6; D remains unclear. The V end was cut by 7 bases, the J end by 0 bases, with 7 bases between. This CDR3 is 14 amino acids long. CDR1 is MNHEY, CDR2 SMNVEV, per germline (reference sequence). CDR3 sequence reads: CASTSSSGANVLTF. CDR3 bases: TGTGCCAGCACCTCAAGCTCTGGGGCCAACGTCCTGACTTTC.

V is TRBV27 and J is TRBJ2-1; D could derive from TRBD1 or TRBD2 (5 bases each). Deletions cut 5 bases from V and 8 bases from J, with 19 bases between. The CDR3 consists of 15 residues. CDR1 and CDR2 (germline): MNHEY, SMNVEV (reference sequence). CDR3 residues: CASSVPGRPVDEQFF. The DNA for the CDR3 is TGTGCCAGCAGTGTCCCGGGACGGCCGGTGGATGAGCAGTTCTTC.

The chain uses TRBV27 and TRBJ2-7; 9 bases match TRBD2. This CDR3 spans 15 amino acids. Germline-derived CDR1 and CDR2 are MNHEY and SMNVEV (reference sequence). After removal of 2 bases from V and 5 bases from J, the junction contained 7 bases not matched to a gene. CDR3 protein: CASSLSASGTHEQYF. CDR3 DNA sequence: TGTGCCAGCAGTTTAAGTGCTAGCGGGACCCACGAGCAGTACTTC.